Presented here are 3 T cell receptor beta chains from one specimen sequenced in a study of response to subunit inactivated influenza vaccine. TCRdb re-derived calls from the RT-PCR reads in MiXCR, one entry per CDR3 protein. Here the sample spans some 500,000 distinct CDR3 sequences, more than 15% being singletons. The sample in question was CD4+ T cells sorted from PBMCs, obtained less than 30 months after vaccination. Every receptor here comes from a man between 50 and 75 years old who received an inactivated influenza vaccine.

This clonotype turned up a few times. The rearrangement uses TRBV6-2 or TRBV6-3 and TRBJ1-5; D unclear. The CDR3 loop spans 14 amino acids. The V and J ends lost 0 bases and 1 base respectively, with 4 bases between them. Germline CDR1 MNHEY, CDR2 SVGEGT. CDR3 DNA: TGTGCCAGCAGTTACTCGGGCAGCAATCAGCCCCAGCATTTT. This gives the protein CASSYSGSNQPQHF.

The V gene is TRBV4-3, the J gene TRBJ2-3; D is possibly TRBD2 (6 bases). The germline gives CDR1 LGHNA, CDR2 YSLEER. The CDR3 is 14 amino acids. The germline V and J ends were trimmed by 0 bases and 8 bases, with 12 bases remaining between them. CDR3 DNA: TGCGCCAGCAGCCAAGATTCCCGCGGGACTACGCAGTATTTT. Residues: CASSQDSRGTTQYF.

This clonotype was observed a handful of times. CDR3 amino acids: CASRVSGEYEQYF. CDR3 bases: TGCGCCAGCAGAGTTTCGGGGGAGTACGAGCAGTACTTC. The genes are TRBV10-2 and TRBJ2-7; D might be TRBD2 (6 bases). The germline V and J ends were trimmed by 6 bases and 4 bases, with 13 bases remaining between them. The germline V gene has CDR1 WSHSY and CDR2 SAAADI. The CDR3 covers 13 residues.